A single sample gave rise to the 32 T cell receptor beta chains below, sequenced in a study of T cell responses to AZD1222 COVID-19 vaccine listed by TCRdb under 2021. The library relied on the immunoSEQ multiplex PCR assay. TCRdb obtained this table from immuneACCESS and retained in-frame rearrangements with V and J assigned. These tables miss some clones; where compared with another copy, unresolved V genes account for less than half of the shortfall, and the remainder is unexplained. This sample is represented by 100,000 to 150,000 clones; around 90% of them were singletons. The leading ten clones occupy approximately 1.1% of the sample. Explained via the paper, the time point label denotes: about 28 days (+/-7) after the second vaccine dose. Sequenced here: peripheral blood, sampled 28 days after the second AZD1222 dose. The receptors here all came from an adult who received the AZD1222 COVID-19 vaccine.

The chain carries TRBV4-2 and TRBJ2-7, with no clear D. Germline V lookup: CDR1 LGHNA, CDR2 YNFKEQ. The germline V and J ends were trimmed by 1 base and 7 bases, with 8 bases remaining between them. The CDR3 sequence is 12 residues long. The CDR3 coding sequence is TGTGCCAGCAGCCAAGTTTCCGGTGAGCAGTACTTC. Protein sequence: CASSQVSGEQYF.

The chain combines TRBV18 with TRBJ1-1; no clear D gene. The length of the CDR3 is 14 residues. The ends were cut back, 4 bases at V and 7 bases at J, with 16 bases in the middle. The germline V gene encodes CDR1 KGHSH and CDR2 LQKENI. In nucleotides, the CDR3 is TGTGCCAGCTCACGGACCGGATTAATTTTTGAAGCTTTCTTT. Translating gives CASSRTGLIFEAFF.

Only one count was recorded for this clone. J is TRBJ2-7 and V is TRBV3-1 (or the pseudogene TRBV3-2); the match to TRBD2 covers 7 bases. Germline-derived CDR1 and CDR2 are LGHDT and YNNKEL (reference sequence). The CDR3 sequence is 16 residues long. The junction had 13 bases not matched to a gene; V was cut back by 6 bases and J by 2 bases. This chain's CDR3 is CASSTPPLAAPYEQYF. The CDR3 nucleotides are TGTGCCAGCAGTACTCCCCCCCTAGCGGCCCCCTACGAGCAGTACTTC.

The V call is TRBV28, the J call TRBJ1-2, with 7 bases that match TRBD1. The germline V gene has CDR1 MDHEN and CDR2 SYDVKM. V lost 5 bases and J lost 0; bases outside the gene matches: 6. The CDR3 sequence is 15 residues long. CDR3 sequence: CASSINRGANYGYTF. The CDR3 nucleotides are TGTGCCAGCAGTATAAACAGGGGAGCTAACTATGGCTACACCTTC.

V is TRBV19 and J is TRBJ2-7, with a tentative D call TRBD1 (6 bases). This CDR3 contains 14 residues. Germline loops: CDR1 LNHDA, CDR2 SQIVND (reference sequence). V was cut by 1 base and J by 4 bases, with 11 bases left in between. This CDR3 is CASSIARGAYEQYF. The CDR3 coding sequence is TGTGCCAGTAGTATAGCCAGGGGAGCATACGAGCAGTACTTC.

This clone has just one count. CDR3 amino acids: CASRVRGVRTLHF. The CDR3 nucleotides read TGTGCCAGCAGGGTGCGGGGGGTCCGGACCCTCCACTTT. The chain joins TRBV28 to TRBJ1-6; D perhaps matches TRBD1 (5 bases). Per germline, CDR1 MDHEN and CDR2 SYDVKM. The CDR3 length is 13 residues. Deletions cut 6 bases from V and 14 bases from J, with 17 bases between. The whole variable domain, filled in from reference TRBV28 and TRBJ1-6, reads DVKVTQSSRYLVKRTGEKVFLECVQDMDHENMFWYRQDPGLGLRLIYFSYDVKMKEKGDIPEGYSVSREKKERFSLILESASTNQTSMYLCASRVRGVRTLHFGNGTRLTVT.

The rearrangement links TRBV27 to TRBJ2-2; 9 nucleotides align to TRBD2. The germline V gene has CDR1 MNHEY and CDR2 SMNVEV (reference sequence). There are 15 residues in the CDR3. The ends lost 3 bases at V and 5 bases at J; junction bases unmatched: 4. CDR3 DNA: TGTGCCAGCAGTTTCGGACTAGCGAGGACCGGGGAGCTGTTTTTT. Amino acids: CASSFGLARTGELFF.

V and J are TRBV19 and TRBJ1-5; 8 positions match TRBD1. Germline CDR1 is LNHDA and CDR2 is SQIVND (reference sequence). CDR3 length: 14 residues. V lost 7 bases, J lost 5 bases, and 7 bases stayed unmatched. The CDR3 spells CASTGAGGDQPQHF. CDR3 bases: TGTGCCAGTACTGGGGCAGGGGGCGATCAGCCCCAGCATTTT.

A few counts support this clone. V gene TRBV5-6 combines with J gene TRBJ2-1; the D gene is possibly TRBD1 (6 bases). The V gene lost 1 base and the J gene lost 0 bases, with 20 bases spanning the gap. The CDR3 is 19 residues long. Germline lookup yields CDR1 SGHDT and CDR2 YYEEEE. The chain's CDR3 is CASSLRSRYRVSSYNEQFF. The DNA of the CDR3 is TGTGCCAGCAGCTTGAGGAGTCGGTACAGGGTGAGCTCCTACAATGAGCAGTTCTTC.

CDR3 protein: CASSLGDRGYEQYF. The DNA for the CDR3 is TGTGCCAGCAGCTTAGGGGACAGGGGCTACGAGCAGTACTTC. The V and J genes are TRBV7-9 and TRBJ2-7; the match to TRBD1 covers 10 bases. With 1 base clipped from V and 3 bases from J, the junction kept 0 bases outside the gene matches. The germline gives CDR1 SEHNR, CDR2 FQNEAQ (reference sequence). The CDR3 extends over 14 amino acids.

The chain is built from TRBV7-9 and TRBJ2-7; 7 positions match TRBD1. CDR1 and CDR2 from the germline V gene are SEHNR and FQNEAQ (reference sequence). The ends lost 2 bases at V and 2 bases at J; junction bases unmatched: 6. This CDR3 has 15 amino acids. The CDR3 spells CASSLMVGTAYEQYF. The CDR3 DNA sequence: TGTGCCAGCAGCTTAATGGTAGGGACAGCCTACGAGCAGTACTTC.

The chain links TRBV24-1 to TRBJ1-1; perhaps TRBD1 as D (5 bases). Trimming left V 7 bases short and J 3 bases short, with 17 bases between. Germline V gives CDR1 KGHDR, CDR2 SFDVKD. The CDR3 length is 15 residues. The CDR3 is CATSQPEGRHTEAFF. CDR3 nucleotides: TGTGCCACCAGCCAGCCGGAGGGGAGACACACTGAAGCTTTCTTT.

The chain employs TRBV5-6 and TRBJ1-2, with 8 bases that match TRBD1. Germline trimming cut 4 bases from V and 5 bases from J; bases unmatched to any gene: 10. The CDR3 is 15 amino acids. Germline-derived CDR1 and CDR2 are SGHDT and YYEEEE. The CDR3 coding sequence is TGTGCCAGCAGCGCGACCACAGGGGGAGTTTATGGCTACACCTTC. Protein sequence: CASSATTGGVYGYTF.

The chain recombines TRBV5-3 with TRBJ2-6, with TRBD2 matching over 7 bases. TRBV5-3 falls under the ORF class, with uncertain function. The trim removed 4 bases at V and 12 bases at J, leaving 10 bases unmatched. The CDR3 spans 14 residues. The CDR3 is CARSPRGRTLVLTF. For the CDR3, the DNA is TGTGCCAGAAGCCCACGCGGGAGAACGCTCGTCCTGACTTTC.

The chain carries TRBV2 and TRBJ1-5, with a tentative D call TRBD1 (6 bases). Germline CDR1 is SNHLY and CDR2 is FYNNEI. V was clipped by 6 bases and J by 4 bases, with 13 bases between them. The CDR3 extends over 14 amino acids. This CDR3 reads CASRPDSLNQPQHF. Written as DNA, the CDR3 is TGTGCCAGCAGGCCGGACAGTTTAAATCAGCCCCAGCATTTT.

This chain joins TRBV29-1 and TRBJ1-1; D gene uncertain. Germline V gives CDR1 SQVTM, CDR2 ANQGSEA. V lost 5 bases to trimming and J lost 0 bases, with 10 bases between them. This CDR3 spans 13 amino acids. The CDR3 bases are TGCAGCGTTAAGCCGCGGATGAACACTGAAGCTTTCTTT. It is translated as CSVKPRMNTEAFF. The whole variable domain, filled in from reference TRBV29-1 and TRBJ1-1, reads SAVISQKPSRDICQRGTSLTIQCQVDSQVTMMFWYRQQPGQSLTLIATANQGSEATYESGFVIDKFPISRPNLTFSTLTVSNMSPEDSSIYLCSVKPRMNTEAFFGQGTRLTVV.

V and J are TRBV18 and TRBJ2-3, with TRBD1 as a possible D gene (6 bases). Germline CDR1 and CDR2: KGHSH and LQKENI. This CDR3 has 15 residues. Deletions cut 1 base from V and 5 bases from J, with 13 bases between. The CDR3 reads CASSPQDSSEDTQYF. DNA of the CDR3: TGTGCCAGCTCACCACAGGACAGTTCGGAAGATACGCAGTATTTT.

V is TRBV18 and J is TRBJ1-1; D is perhaps TRBD1 (5 bases). Per germline, CDR1 KGHSH and CDR2 LQKENI. This CDR3 spans 15 amino acids. V was cut by 5 bases and J by 3 bases, with 16 bases left in between. Written as DNA, the CDR3 is TGTGCCAGCTCAGGACCGGGACCCTTGGACACTGAAGCTTTCTTT. It encodes CASSGPGPLDTEAFF. The full variable domain, its missing parts supplied by reference TRBV18 and TRBJ1-1, is NAGVMQNPRHLVRRRGQEARLRCSPMKGHSHVYWYRQLPEEGLKFMVYLQKENIIDESGMPKERFSAEFPKEGPSILRIQQVVRGDSAAYFCASSGPGPLDTEAFFGQGTRLTVV.

As to this clone: A read error may produce the germline difference seen at one junction end. The DNA of the CDR3 is TGCGCCAGTAGCTCAGCCTCCGCGGGGACCGGGGAGCTGTTTTTT. Encoded protein: CASSSASAGTGELFF. The chain couples TRBV5-1 to TRBJ2-2; tentatively, D is TRBD2 (6 bases). The length of the CDR3 is 15 residues. From germline, CDR1 is SGHRS and CDR2 YFSETQ.

This chain links TRBV9 with TRBJ2-5; D not resolved. The ends were cut back, 0 bases at V and 1 base at J, with 4 bases in the middle. This CDR3 is 13 amino acids long. CDR1 is SGDLS and CDR2 is YYNGEE in the germline V gene. The CDR3 protein is CASSVGAQETQYF. The DNA for the CDR3 is TGTGCCAGCAGCGTAGGAGCCCAAGAGACCCAGTACTTC.

The CDR3 protein is CASSDNRESYGYTF. The CDR3 DNA reads TGTGCCAGCAGCGATAACAGGGAGAGCTATGGCTACACCTTC. This chain connects TRBV5-5 to TRBJ1-2; perhaps TRBD1 as D (6 bases). Deletions cut 4 bases from V and 4 bases from J, with 14 bases between. Germline V gene sequence: CDR1 SGHKS, CDR2 YYEKEE (reference sequence). The CDR3 is 14 residues long.

The chain joins TRBV4-1 to TRBJ2-7; D not resolved. The CDR3 sequence is 15 residues long. V was trimmed by 1 base and J by 4 bases, leaving 14 bases between them. CDR1 is MGHRA, CDR2 YSYEKL, per germline. For the CDR3, the DNA is TGCGCCAGCAGCCAAGGGCTAGATCCCATGTACGAGCAGTACTTC. It specifies CASSQGLDPMYEQYF.

The CDR3 loop reads CASSTLGGRRGEQFF. DNA for the CDR3: TGTGCCAGTAGTACCCTCGGCGGGAGGAGGGGAGAGCAGTTCTTC. The genes are TRBV19 and TRBJ2-1, with 8 bases matching TRBD2. Germline trimming cut 4 bases from V and 10 bases from J; bases unmatched to any gene: 12. Germline V gives CDR1 LNHDA, CDR2 SQIVND (reference sequence). This CDR3 region has 15 residues.

This clone appeared once. V is TRBV5-4 and J is TRBJ2-1, with D possibly being TRBD1 (5 bases). The CDR3 extends over 16 amino acids. With 5 bases removed from V and 10 bases from J, the gap between germline ends came to 25 bases. CDR1 is SGHNT, CDR2 YYREEE, per germline (reference sequence). The CDR3 DNA follows: TGTGCCAGCAGTGCTGGGAACAGGAATCCCCTAGGGGAGCAGTTCTTC. It yields the protein CASSAGNRNPLGEQFF.

The chain employs TRBV9 and TRBJ2-7, with unresolved D. V shed 0 bases and J shed 5 bases, with 9 bases lying between them. The CDR3 spans 13 residues. Germline V gene data show CDR1 as SGDLS and CDR2 as YYNGEE. The CDR3, as DNA: TGTGCCAGCAGCGTAGAGGGTCTCGACGAGCAGTACTTC. Its translation is CASSVEGLDEQYF.

This chain connects TRBV28 to TRBJ1-5; TRBD1 might be the D (5 bases). The CDR3 covers 16 residues. Trimming stripped 3 bases from V and 4 bases from J, with 16 bases between. Per the germline V gene, CDR1 is MDHEN and CDR2 is SYDVKM. CDR3: CASSFYRRVGNQPQHF. CDR3 in DNA: TGTGCCAGCAGTTTTTACAGGCGTGTCGGGAATCAGCCCCAGCATTTT.

The chain combines TRBV2 with TRBJ2-7; 7 bases line up with TRBD2. The CDR3 totals 13 residues. Trimming cost V 1 base and J 5 bases; bases outside gene matches: 2. Germline values: CDR1 SNHLY, CDR2 FYNNEI. The CDR3 loop reads CASSEERGDEQYF. CDR3 sequence (DNA): TGTGCCAGCAGTGAAGAGCGGGGAGACGAGCAGTACTTC.

The V and J genes are TRBV18 and TRBJ2-1; the D gene is possibly TRBD2 (6 bases). The CDR3 spans 15 residues. Germline CDR1 reads KGHSH; CDR2 reads LQKENI. V lost 2 bases, J lost 5 bases, and 13 bases lay in between. CDR3 in amino acids: CASSPELAKDNEQFF. CDR3 in DNA: TGTGCCAGCTCACCAGAGCTAGCGAAGGACAATGAGCAGTTCTTC. Filled out from reference TRBV18 and TRBJ2-1, the complete variable domain reads NAGVMQNPRHLVRRRGQEARLRCSPMKGHSHVYWYRQLPEEGLKFMVYLQKENIIDESGMPKERFSAEFPKEGPSILRIQQVVRGDSAAYFCASSPELAKDNEQFFGPGTRLTVL.

As for this clone: In the same sample, other DNA sequences code for this CDR3. V gene TRBV18 combines with J gene TRBJ2-7; 7 bases are a match to TRBD1. V was pared by 1 base and J by 7 bases, with 4 bases of the junction left unmatched. CDR1 and CDR2 from the germline V gene are KGHSH and LQKENI. This CDR3 region has 13 residues. The CDR3 DNA is TGTGCCAGCTCACCACAGGGGGCTCGGGAGCAGTACTTC. Protein sequence: CASSPQGAREQYF.

V usage is TRBV24-1 and J usage is TRBJ2-1; 14 positions match TRBD2. This CDR3 is 15 amino acids long. V lost 7 bases to trimming and J lost 9 bases; unmatched junction nucleotides: 7. Per the germline V gene, CDR1 is KGHDR and CDR2 is SFDVKD. CDR3 residues: CATSPQGLAGVEQFF. The CDR3 DNA sequence: TGTGCCACCAGCCCACAGGGACTAGCGGGAGTTGAGCAGTTCTTC.

V is TRBV6-5 and J is TRBJ1-2; D remains ambiguous. This CDR3 is built from 14 residues. V lost 5 bases and J 1 base, leaving 11 bases between the germline ends. Germline CDR1 is MNHEY and CDR2 is SVGAGI. The chain's CDR3 is CASSLDTNNYGYTF. The CDR3, as DNA: TGTGCCAGCAGTCTCGACACCAATAACTATGGCTACACCTTC.

The chain recombines TRBV5-6 with TRBJ2-6; D is unclear. Trimming left V 4 bases short and J 1 base short, with 9 bases between. The CDR3 spans 15 residues. Germline-derived CDR1 and CDR2 are SGHDT and YYEEEE. DNA of the CDR3: TGTGCCAGCAGCACTCCCCTTTCTGGGGCCAACGTCCTGACTTTC. Translation: CASSTPLSGANVLTF.